These 10 T cell receptor beta chains came from one sample sequenced in a study of cytomegalovirus exposure and HLA in healthy donors. A multiplex PCR was run with 60 Vbeta primers and 13 Jbeta primers. Only in-frame clones appear in the TCRdb table, and some are missing; sequencing was by immunoSEQ multiplex PCR. The sample yields about 160,000 clones, 78% seen once. The sample comprised PBMCs. These receptors originate from a woman aged 40 to 50 in good health and CMV-seronegative.

V gene TRBV4-1 combines with J gene TRBJ2-7, with TRBD2 identical over 8 bases. V trimming: 4 bases; J trimming: 5 bases; junction bases outside the gene matches: 10. CDR1 MGHRA and CDR2 YSYEKL come from the germline V gene. The CDR3 is 15 amino acids. CDR3 residues: CASSPESGLAHEQYF. The CDR3 DNA reads as TGCGCCAGCAGCCCCGAGAGCGGACTAGCCCACGAGCAGTACTTC.

This chain joins TRBV5-1 and TRBJ2-3; 9 bases align to TRBD2. The CDR3 is 17 amino acids. Germline V CDR1 and CDR2: SGHRS, YFSETQ. Germline trimming cut 4 bases from V and 3 bases from J; bases unmatched to any gene: 12. The CDR3 DNA reads TGCGCCAGCAGCCCGGAAGGGACTAGCTCATTAACAGATACGCAGTATTTT. It encodes CASSPEGTSSLTDTQYF.

This clone showed up just once. The chain uses TRBV5-1 and TRBJ2-7; 8 bases line up with TRBD1. CDR3 length: 16 residues. After removal of 4 bases from V and 2 bases from J, the junction contained 11 bases not matched to a gene. The V gene's germline CDR1 is SGHRS and CDR2 YFSETQ. CDR3 amino acids: CASSLVHGTGPYEQYF. In DNA, the CDR3 is TGCGCCAGCAGCCTCGTCCACGGGACAGGTCCCTACGAGCAGTACTTC.

The rearrangement links TRBV9 to TRBJ1-3; D not resolved. The CDR3 has 15 residues. Between the trimmed V and J ends, which lost 0 bases and 2 bases, there was a span of 9 bases. Germline-derived CDR1 and CDR2 are SGDLS and YYNGEE. The CDR3 region is CASSVVAGAGNTIYF. Here the CDR3 DNA reads TGTGCCAGCAGCGTAGTGGCAGGCGCTGGAAACACCATATATTTT.

The genes are TRBV11-2 and TRBJ1-2; D unclear. V gave up 4 bases and J gave up 0 bases, with 9 bases separating them. The CDR3 has 14 amino acids. Germline CDR1 is SGHAT and CDR2 is FQNNGV. CDR3: CASSSDIANYGYTF. CDR3 nucleotide sequence: TGTGCCAGCAGCTCAGACATAGCTAACTATGGCTACACCTTC.

This clone has only a few counts. J is TRBJ2-6 and V is TRBV10-3; 8 bases map to TRBD1. There are 16 residues in the CDR3. J was trimmed by 2 bases and V by 6 bases; bases with no gene match: 6. Germline CDR1 and CDR2: ENHRY and SYGVKD. The CDR3 loop reads CAISRGLSAGANVLTF. The CDR3, as DNA: TGTGCCATCAGCAGGGGGCTAAGCGCTGGGGCCAACGTCCTGACTTTC.

The chain employs TRBV7-9 and TRBJ2-2, with D unresolved. Germline loops: CDR1 SEHNR, CDR2 FQNEAQ (reference sequence). The CDR3 runs 13 residues. V lost 6 bases, J lost 6 bases, and 11 bases lay in between. The CDR3 region has the DNA TGTGCCAGCAGAACGCAACATTCCGGGGAGCTGTTTTTT. Its translation: CASRTQHSGELFF. Looking up the rest from reference TRBV7-9 and TRBJ2-2 gives the full variable domain: DTGVSQNPRHKITKRGQNVTFRCDPISEHNRLYWYRQTLGQGPEFLTYFQNEAQLEKSRLLSDRFSAERPKGSFSTLEIQRTEQGDSAMYLCASRTQHSGELFFGEGSRLTVL.

This clone appeared a single time. This chain uses TRBV15 with TRBJ1-6; 7 bases agree with TRBD1. Germline lookup yields CDR1 LNHNV and CDR2 YYDKDF (reference sequence). The CDR3 runs to 16 residues. V shed 3 bases, J shed 3 bases, and the junction held 5 bases outside the gene matches. The CDR3 loop is CATSRGRTGYNSPLHF. The DNA for the CDR3 is TGTGCCACCAGCAGGGGACGGACAGGCTATAATTCACCCCTCCACTTT.

CDR3 sequence reads: CASSRGTSGKDLFF. The DNA of the CDR3 is TGTGCCAGTAGTAGAGGGACTAGCGGGAAGGACCTGTTCTTC. The rearrangement joins TRBV19 to TRBJ2-1, with 13 positions matching TRBD2. Germline V CDR1 and CDR2: LNHDA, SQIVND (reference sequence). This CDR3 contains 14 residues. The ends lost 4 bases at V and 15 bases at J; junction bases unmatched: 9.

J is TRBJ2-5 and V is TRBV11-3; 8 positions agree with TRBD2. Germline CDR1 is SGHNT and CDR2 is YENEEA. The CDR3 spans 16 residues. Germline trimming cut 1 base from V and 1 base from J; bases unmatched to any gene: 5. The CDR3 bases are TGTGCCAGCAGCTTAGGGCTAGCGGGCGCCCAAGAGACCCAGTACTTC. This translates into CASSLGLAGAQETQYF.